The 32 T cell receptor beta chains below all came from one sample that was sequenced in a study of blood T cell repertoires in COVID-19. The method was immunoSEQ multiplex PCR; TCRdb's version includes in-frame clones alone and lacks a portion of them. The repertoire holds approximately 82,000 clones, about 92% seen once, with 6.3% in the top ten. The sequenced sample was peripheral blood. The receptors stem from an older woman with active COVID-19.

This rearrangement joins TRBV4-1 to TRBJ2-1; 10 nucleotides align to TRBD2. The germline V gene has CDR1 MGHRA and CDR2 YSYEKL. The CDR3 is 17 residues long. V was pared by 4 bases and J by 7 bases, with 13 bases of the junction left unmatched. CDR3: CASSPPVGLADYNEQFF. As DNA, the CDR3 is TGCGCCAGCAGCCCCCCCGTAGGACTAGCGGATTATAATGAGCAGTTCTTC.

The DNA for the CDR3 is TGTGCCAGCAGCCCCCGCAGGGCCCAAAACACCGGGGAGCTGTTTTTT. It specifies CASSPRRAQNTGELFF. The V gene is TRBV7-2, the J gene TRBJ2-2; TRBD1 is a possible D gene (5 bases). The CDR3 is made up of 16 amino acids. Looked up from germline, CDR1 is SGHTA and CDR2 is FQGNSA. V was clipped by 5 bases and J by 2 bases, with 15 bases between them.

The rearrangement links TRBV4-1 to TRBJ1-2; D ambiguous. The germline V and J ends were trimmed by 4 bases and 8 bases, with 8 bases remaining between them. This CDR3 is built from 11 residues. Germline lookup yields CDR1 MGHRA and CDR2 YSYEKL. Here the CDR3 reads CASSRRGGYTF. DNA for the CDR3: TGCGCCAGCAGCCGCCGGGGAGGCTACACCTTC.

The CDR3 is CASNRQTGGSEQYF. The CDR3 nucleotides read TGTGCCAGCAACAGACAGACCGGGGGGAGCGAGCAGTACTTC. The rearrangement uses TRBV6-5 and TRBJ2-7, with TRBD2 matching over 7 bases. Germline V gene sequence: CDR1 MNHEY, CDR2 SVGAGI. The CDR3 contains 14 residues. V was clipped by 7 bases and J by 6 bases; unmatched bases: 12.

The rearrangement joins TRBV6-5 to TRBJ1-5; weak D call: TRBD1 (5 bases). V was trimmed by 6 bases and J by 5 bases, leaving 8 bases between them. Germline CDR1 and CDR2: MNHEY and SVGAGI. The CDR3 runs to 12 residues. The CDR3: CASSDSYQPQHF. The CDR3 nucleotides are TGTGCCAGCAGCGACAGTTATCAGCCCCAGCATTTT.

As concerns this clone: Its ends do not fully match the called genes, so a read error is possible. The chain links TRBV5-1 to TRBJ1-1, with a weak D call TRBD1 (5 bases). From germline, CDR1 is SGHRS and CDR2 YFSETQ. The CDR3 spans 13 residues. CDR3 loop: CASSLSVGRVGAF. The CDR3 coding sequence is TGCGCCAGCAGCTTGTCGGTCGGCAGGGTAGGGGCCTTT.

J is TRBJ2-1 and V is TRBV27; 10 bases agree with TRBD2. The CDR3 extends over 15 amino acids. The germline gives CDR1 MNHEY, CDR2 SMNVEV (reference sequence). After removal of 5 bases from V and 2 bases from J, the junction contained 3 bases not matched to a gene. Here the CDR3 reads CASSPGLAPYNEQFF. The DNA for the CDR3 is TGTGCCAGCAGTCCGGGACTAGCGCCCTACAATGAGCAGTTCTTC.

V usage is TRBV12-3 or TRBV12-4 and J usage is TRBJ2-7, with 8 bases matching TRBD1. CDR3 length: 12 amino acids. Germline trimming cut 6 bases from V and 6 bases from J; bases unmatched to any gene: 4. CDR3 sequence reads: CASRDRVREQYF. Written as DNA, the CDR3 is TGTGCCAGCAGGGACAGGGTGCGCGAGCAGTACTTC.

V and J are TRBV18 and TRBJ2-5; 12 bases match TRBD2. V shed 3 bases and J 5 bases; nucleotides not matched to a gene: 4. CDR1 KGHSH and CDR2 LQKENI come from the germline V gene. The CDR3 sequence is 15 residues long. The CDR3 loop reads CASSPTSGGGETQYF. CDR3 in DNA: TGTGCCAGCTCACCGACTAGCGGGGGAGGGGAGACCCAGTACTTC.

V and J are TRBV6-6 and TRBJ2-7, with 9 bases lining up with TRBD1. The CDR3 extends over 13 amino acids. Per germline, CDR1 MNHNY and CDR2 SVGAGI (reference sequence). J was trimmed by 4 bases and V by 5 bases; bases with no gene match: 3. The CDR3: CASSRTGEYEQYF. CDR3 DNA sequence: TGTGCCAGCAGTCGGACAGGGGAGTACGAGCAGTACTTC.

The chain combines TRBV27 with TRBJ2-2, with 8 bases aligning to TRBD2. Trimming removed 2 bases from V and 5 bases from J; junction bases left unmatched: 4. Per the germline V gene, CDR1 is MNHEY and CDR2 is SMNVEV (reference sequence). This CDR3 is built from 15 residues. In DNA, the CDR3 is TGTGCCAGCAGTTTACGGGAGGGCTGGACCGGGGAGCTGTTTTTT. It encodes CASSLREGWTGELFF.

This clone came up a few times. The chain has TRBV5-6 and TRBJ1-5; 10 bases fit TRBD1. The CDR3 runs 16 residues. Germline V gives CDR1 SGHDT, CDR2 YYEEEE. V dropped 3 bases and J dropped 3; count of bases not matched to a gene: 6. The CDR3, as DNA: TGTGCCAGCAGCTCGGGGACAGGGGCTAACAATCAGCCCCAGCATTTT. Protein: CASSSGTGANNQPQHF.

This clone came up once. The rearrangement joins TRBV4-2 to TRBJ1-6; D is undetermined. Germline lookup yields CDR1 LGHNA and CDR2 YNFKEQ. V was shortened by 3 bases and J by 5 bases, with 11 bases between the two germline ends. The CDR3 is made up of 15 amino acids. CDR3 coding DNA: TGTGCCAGCAGCCAGGCCGGGAAAGATAATTCACCCCTCCACTTT. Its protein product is CASSQAGKDNSPLHF.

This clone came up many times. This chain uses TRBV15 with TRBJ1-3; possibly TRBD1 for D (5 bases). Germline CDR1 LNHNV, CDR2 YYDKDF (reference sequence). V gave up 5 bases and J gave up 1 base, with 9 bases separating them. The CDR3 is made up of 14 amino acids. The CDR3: CATSPTVSGNTIYF. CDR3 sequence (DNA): TGTGCCACCAGCCCGACAGTATCTGGAAACACCATATATTTT. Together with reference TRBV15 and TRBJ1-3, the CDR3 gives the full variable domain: DAMVIQNPRYQVTQFGKPVTLSCSQTLNHNVMYWYQQKSSQAPKLLFHYYDKDFNNEADTPDNFQSRRPNTSFCFLDIRSPGLGDTAMYLCATSPTVSGNTIYFGEGSWLTVV.

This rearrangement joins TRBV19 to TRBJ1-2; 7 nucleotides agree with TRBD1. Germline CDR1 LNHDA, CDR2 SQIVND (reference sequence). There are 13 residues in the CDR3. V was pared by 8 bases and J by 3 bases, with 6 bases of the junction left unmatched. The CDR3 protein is CASRRGNDYGYTF. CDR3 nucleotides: TGTGCCAGTCGCAGGGGGAACGACTATGGCTACACCTTC. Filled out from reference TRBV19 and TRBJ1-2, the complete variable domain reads DGGITQSPKYLFRKEGQNVTLSCEQNLNHDAMYWYRQDPGQGLRLIYYSQIVNDFQKGDIAEGYSVSREKKESFPLTVTSAQKNPTAFYLCASRRGNDYGYTFGSGTRLTVV.

The CDR3: CASSELEASTDTQYF. The CDR3, as DNA: TGTGCCAGCAGCGAACTTGAGGCTAGCACAGATACGCAGTATTTT. The chain couples TRBV7-7 to TRBJ2-3; D call uncertain. The CDR3 totals 15 residues. Germline V gene data show CDR1 as SSHAT and CDR2 as FNYEAQ (reference sequence). With 5 bases removed from V and 0 bases from J, the gap between germline ends came to 12 bases.

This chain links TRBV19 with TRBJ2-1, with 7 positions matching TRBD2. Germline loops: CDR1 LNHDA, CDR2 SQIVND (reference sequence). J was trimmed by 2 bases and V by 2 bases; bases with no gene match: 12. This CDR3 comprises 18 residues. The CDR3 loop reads CASSIKAGGSIAYNEQFF. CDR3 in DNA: TGTGCCAGTAGTATAAAGGCCGGCGGGAGTATCGCCTACAATGAGCAGTTCTTC.

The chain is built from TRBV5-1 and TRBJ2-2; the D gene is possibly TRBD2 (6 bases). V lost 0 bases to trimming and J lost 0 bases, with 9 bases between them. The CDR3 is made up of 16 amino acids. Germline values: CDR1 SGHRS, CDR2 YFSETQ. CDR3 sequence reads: CASSLAPGANTGELFF. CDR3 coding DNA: TGCGCCAGCAGCTTGGCTCCGGGGGCGAACACCGGGGAGCTGTTTTTT. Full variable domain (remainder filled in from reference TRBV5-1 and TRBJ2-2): KAGVTQTPRYLIKTRGQQVTLSCSPISGHRSVSWYQQTPGQGLQFLFEYFSETQRNKGNFPGRFSGRQFSNSRSEMNVSTLELGDSALYLCASSLAPGANTGELFFGEGSRLTVL.

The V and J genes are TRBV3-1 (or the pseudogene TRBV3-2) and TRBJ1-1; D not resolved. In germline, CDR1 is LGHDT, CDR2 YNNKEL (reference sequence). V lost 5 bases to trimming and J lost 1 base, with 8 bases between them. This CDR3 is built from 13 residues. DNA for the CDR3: TGTGCCAGCAGCACCACACAGAACACTGAAGCTTTCTTT. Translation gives CASSTTQNTEAFF.

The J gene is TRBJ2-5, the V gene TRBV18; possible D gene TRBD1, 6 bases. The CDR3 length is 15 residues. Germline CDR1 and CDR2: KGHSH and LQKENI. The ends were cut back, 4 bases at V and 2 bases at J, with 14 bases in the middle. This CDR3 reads CASSRSQGFQETQYF. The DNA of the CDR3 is TGTGCCAGCTCACGCTCACAGGGTTTTCAAGAGACCCAGTACTTC.

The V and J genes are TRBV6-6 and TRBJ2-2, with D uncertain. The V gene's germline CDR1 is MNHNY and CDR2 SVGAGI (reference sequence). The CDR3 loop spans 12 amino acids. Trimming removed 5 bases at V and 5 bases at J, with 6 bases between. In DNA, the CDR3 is TGTGCCAGCAGTCCCAAAACCGGGGAGCTGTTTTTT. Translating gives CASSPKTGELFF.

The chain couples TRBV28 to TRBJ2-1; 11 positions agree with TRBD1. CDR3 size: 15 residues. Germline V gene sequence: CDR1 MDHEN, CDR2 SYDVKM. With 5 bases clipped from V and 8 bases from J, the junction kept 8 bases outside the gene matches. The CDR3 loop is CASSGSGQGVHEQFF. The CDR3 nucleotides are TGTGCCAGCAGTGGCTCGGGACAGGGGGTCCATGAGCAGTTCTTC. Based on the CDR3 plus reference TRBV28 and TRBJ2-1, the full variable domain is DVKVTQSSRYLVKRTGEKVFLECVQDMDHENMFWYRQDPGLGLRLIYFSYDVKMKEKGDIPEGYSVSREKKERFSLILESASTNQTSMYLCASSGSGQGVHEQFFGPGTRLTVL.

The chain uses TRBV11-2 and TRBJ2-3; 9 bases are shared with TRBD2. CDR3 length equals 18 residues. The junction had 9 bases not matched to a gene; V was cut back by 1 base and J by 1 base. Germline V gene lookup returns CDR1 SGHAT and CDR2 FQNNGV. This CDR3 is CASSLGSLAGRGTDTQYF. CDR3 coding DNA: TGTGCCAGCAGCTTAGGGTCGCTAGCGGGACGAGGCACAGATACGCAGTATTTT.

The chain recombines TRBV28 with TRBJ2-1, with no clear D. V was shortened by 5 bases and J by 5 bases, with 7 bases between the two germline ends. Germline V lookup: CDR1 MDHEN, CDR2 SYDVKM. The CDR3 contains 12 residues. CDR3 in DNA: TGTGCCAGCAGTCCCCCGGACAATGAGCAGTTCTTC. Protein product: CASSPPDNEQFF.

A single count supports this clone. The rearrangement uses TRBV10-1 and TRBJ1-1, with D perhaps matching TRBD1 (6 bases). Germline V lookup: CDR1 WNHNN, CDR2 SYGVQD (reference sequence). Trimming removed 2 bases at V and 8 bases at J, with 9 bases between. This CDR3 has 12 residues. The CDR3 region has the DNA TGCGCCAGCAGTGAGCCCGGACAGGAAGCTTTCTTT. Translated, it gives CASSEPGQEAFF.

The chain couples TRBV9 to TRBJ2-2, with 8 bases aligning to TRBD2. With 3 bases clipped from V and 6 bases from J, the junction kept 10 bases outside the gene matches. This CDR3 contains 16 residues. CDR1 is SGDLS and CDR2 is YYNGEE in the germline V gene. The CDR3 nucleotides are TGTGCCAGCAGCGCCGCCGGGACTAGTTCCCCCGGGGAGCTGTTTTTT. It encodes CASSAAGTSSPGELFF.

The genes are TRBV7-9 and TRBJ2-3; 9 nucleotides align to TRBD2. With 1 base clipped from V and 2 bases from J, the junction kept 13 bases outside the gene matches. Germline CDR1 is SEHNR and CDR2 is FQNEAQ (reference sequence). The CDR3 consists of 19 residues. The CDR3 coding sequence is TGTGCCAGCAGCTTAGGAGGACTAGCGCGCGGGACCCCCACAGATACGCAGTATTTT. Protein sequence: CASSLGGLARGTPTDTQYF.

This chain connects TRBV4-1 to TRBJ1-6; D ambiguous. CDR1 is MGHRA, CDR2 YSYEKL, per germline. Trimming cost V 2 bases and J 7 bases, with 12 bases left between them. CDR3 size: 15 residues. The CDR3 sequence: CASSQNDPRNSPLHF. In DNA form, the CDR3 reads TGCGCCAGCAGCCAAAATGACCCGAGGAATTCACCCCTCCACTTT.

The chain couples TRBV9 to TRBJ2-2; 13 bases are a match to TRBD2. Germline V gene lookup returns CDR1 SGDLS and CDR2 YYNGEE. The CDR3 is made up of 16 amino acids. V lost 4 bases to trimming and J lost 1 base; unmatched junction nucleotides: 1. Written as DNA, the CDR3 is TGTGCCAGCAGCCGGACTAGCGGGAGGAACACCGGGGAGCTGTTTTTT. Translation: CASSRTSGRNTGELFF.

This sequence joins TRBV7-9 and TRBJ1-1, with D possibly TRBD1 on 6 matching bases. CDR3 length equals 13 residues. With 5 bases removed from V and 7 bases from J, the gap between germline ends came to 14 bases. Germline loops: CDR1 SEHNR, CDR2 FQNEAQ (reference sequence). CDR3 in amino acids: CASSPGTFYEAFF. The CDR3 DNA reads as TGTGCCAGCAGCCCCGGGACATTTTATGAAGCTTTCTTT.

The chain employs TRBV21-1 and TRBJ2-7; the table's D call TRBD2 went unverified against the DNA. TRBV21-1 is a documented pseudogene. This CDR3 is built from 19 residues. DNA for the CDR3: TGTGCCAGCAGCAACGTAACCCATCCTAGCGGGGGGGAGCCCTACGAGCAGTACTTC. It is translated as CASSNVTHPSGGEPYEQYF.

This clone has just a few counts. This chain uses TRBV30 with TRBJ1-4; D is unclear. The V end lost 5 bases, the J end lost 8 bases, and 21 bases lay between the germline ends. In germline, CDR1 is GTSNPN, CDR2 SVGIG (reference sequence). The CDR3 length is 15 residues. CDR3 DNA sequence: TGTGCCTGGGCAGACAACAGCCGGCGGGGAGAAAAACTGTTTTTT. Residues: CAWADNSRRGEKLFF.